A selection of T cell receptor beta chains follows, all from one sample in a study of somatic mutations in cytotoxic T cells in rheumatoid arthritis. Method: immunoSEQ multiplex PCR; TCRdb's copy keeps in-frame clones and lacks some. The sample records about 29,000 clones, around nine tenths being singletons. Sequencing was done on a sample of CD8+ T cells sorted from blood. The receptors were gathered from an adult with rheumatoid arthritis. The CDR3 runs from the conserved cysteine through the conserved F or W. Fields, in order: V gene, clone size, J gene, CDR3 protein. Only part of the rows carry a size: once, few, many, or a class if the clone is expanded.

TRBV13,.,TRBJ2-1,CASSLVPRGGNEQFF
TRBV2,.,TRBJ1-2,CASSENNYGYTF
TRBV7-9,.,TRBJ1-2,CASSLLGRTQDGYTF
TRBV9,.,TRBJ1-4,CASSVAGRANEKLFF
TRBV11-2,.,TRBJ1-1,CASSLDSTEAFF
TRBV18,once,TRBJ1-5,CASSSTSESNQPQHF
TRBV11-2,.,TRBJ1-2,CASSLAGAPSGYTF
TRBV11-2,once,TRBJ2-2,CASSSGLATNTGELFF
TRBV11-2,.,TRBJ2-2,CASSSWTSGGPGTGELFF
TRBV2,.,TRBJ1-5,CASSEAPNQPQHF
TRBV4-3,.,TRBJ1-3,CASRDGRNSGNTIYF
TRBV7-2,.,TRBJ2-2,CASSLNSGGPNTGELFF
TRBV11-3,.,TRBJ2-7,CASSLDASRDHEQYF
TRBV7-8,once,TRBJ2-7,CASSQVTSVTYEQYF
TRBV5-1,.,TRBJ2-3,CASSSAPLAGEGDTQYF
TRBV4-1,once,TRBJ2-7,CASSQDRTGGNEQYF
TRBV5-1,once,TRBJ2-3,CASSLLDRGHPDTQYF
TRBV12-5,once,TRBJ2-7,CASGLDTGASSYEQYF
TRBV6-1,.,TRBJ2-1,CASSFRDGLYNEQFF
TRBV29-1,.,TRBJ2-7,CSVIWAGFYEQYF
TRBV7-8,once,TRBJ1-2,CASSPLRDGNYGYTF
TRBV4-1,.,TRBJ2-1,CASSQERYNEQFF
TRBV4-1,.,TRBJ2-3,CASSQVSRGGADAQYF
TRBV11-2,.,TRBJ2-7,CASSLGWSYEQYF
TRBV5-1,.,TRBJ2-1,CASSWGDGTGGSDYNEQFF
TRBV2,.,TRBJ2-5,CASSVRASGQETQYF
TRBV11-2,.,TRBJ2-7,CASSPYLASGVPGQYF
TRBV4-3,.,TRBJ2-7,CASSLSDSSSYEQYF
TRBV7-6,.,TRBJ2-1,CASSPGLYNNNEQFF
TRBV6-5,.,TRBJ2-3,CASSPPPTGMDTQYF
TRBV7-3,.,TRBJ2-7,CASSLTLGQIYEQYF
TRBV10-3,.,TRBJ1-3,CAISGVGDGNTIYF
TRBV6-6,.,TRBJ2-3,CASISLAGSTDTQYF
TRBV6-5,once,TRBJ2-5,CASGSPDLSQETQYF
TRBV15,.,TRBJ1-2,CATSEEGHHGYTF
TRBV27,.,TRBJ2-1,CASSLGARLAGGRSYNEQFF
TRBV6-5,.,TRBJ2-3,CASSPVAGETDTQYF
TRBV7-2,.,TRBJ1-5,CASSSIGLDRGIPNQPQHF
TRBV6-1,.,TRBJ2-2,CASRSGDTGELFF
TRBV9,.,TRBJ2-1,CASSVAGQDYNEQFF
TRBV7-9,.,TRBJ2-2,CASRDSGSLERTGELFF
TRBV5-1,.,TRBJ2-2,CASSLGWLAGVTGELFF
TRBV11-3,.,TRBJ2-1,CASSSRRGDNEQFF
TRBV14,few,TRBJ1-2,CASSQRDNYGYTF
TRBV6-5,.,TRBJ2-5,CASSYLAGEETQYF
TRBV5-8,.,TRBJ2-1,CAGGRAGSDEQFF
TRBV9,.,TRBJ2-1,CASSVWGEPNNEQFF
TRBV6-4,once,TRBJ1-2,CASSDSQSHGYTF
TRBV19,few,TRBJ1-2,CASSRDSFQGGYTF
TRBV29-1,.,TRBJ2-7,CSALLAVSYEQYF
TRBV7-9,.,TRBJ2-1,CASSSYRQGEAYNEQFF
TRBV15,.,TRBJ1-5,CATSVPQGQPQHF
TRBV19,.,TRBJ1-3,CASSDRGGNTIYF
TRBV5-6,.,TRBJ2-3,CASSWGNTQYF
TRBV30,.,TRBJ2-7,CAWSPGHSYEQYF
TRBV13,.,TRBJ1-4,CASSRWRVNGEKLFF
TRBV28,.,TRBJ1-6,CASSFDLQTGGSYNSPLHF
TRBV2,.,TRBJ2-3,CASSEHRGASTDTQYF